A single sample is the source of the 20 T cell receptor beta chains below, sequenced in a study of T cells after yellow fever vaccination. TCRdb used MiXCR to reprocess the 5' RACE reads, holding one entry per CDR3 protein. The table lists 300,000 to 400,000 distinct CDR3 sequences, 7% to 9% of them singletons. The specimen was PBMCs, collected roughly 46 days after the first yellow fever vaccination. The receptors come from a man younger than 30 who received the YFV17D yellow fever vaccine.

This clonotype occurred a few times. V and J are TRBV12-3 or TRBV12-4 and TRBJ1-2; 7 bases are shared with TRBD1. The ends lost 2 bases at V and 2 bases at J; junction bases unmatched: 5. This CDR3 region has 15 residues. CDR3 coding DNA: TGTGCCAGCAGTTTACGGGGGACAGACAACTATGGCTACACCTTC. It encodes CASSLRGTDNYGYTF.

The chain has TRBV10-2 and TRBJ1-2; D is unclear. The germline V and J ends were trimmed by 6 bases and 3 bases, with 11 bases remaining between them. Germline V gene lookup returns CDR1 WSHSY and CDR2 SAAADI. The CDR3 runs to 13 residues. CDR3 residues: CASRKDGHYGYTF. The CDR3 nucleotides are TGCGCCAGCAGGAAGGACGGTCACTATGGCTACACCTTC.

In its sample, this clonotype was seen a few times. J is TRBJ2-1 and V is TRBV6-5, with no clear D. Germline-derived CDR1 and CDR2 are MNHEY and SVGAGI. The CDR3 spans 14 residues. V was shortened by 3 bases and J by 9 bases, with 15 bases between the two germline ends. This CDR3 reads CASSYGNVGGEQFF. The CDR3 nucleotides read TGTGCCAGCAGTTATGGTAACGTGGGCGGTGAGCAGTTCTTC.

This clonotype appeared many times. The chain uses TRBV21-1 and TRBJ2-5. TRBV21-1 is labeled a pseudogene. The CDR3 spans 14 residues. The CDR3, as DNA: TGTGCCAGCAGCAACGGTGGTGCACAAGAGACCCAGTACTTC. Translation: CASSNGGAQETQYF.

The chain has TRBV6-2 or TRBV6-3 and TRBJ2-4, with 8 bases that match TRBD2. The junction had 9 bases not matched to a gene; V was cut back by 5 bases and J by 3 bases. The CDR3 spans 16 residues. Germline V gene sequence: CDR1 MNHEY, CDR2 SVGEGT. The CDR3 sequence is CASSLPVAGLKNIQYF. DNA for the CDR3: TGTGCCAGCAGTCTCCCAGTAGCGGGGCTCAAAAACATTCAGTACTTC.

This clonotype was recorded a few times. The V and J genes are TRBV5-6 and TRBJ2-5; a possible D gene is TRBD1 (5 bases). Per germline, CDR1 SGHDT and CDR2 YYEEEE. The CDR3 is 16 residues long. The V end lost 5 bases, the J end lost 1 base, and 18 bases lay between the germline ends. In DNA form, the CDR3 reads TGTGCCAGCAGTTCTACAGGCAGAGTAATCCAAGAGACCCAGTACTTC. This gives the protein CASSSTGRVIQETQYF.

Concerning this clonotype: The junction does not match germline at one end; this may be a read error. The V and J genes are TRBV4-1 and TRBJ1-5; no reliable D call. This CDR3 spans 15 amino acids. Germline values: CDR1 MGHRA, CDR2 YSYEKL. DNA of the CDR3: TGCACCAGCAGCCGCGTGGAATTCGGCAATCAGCCCCAGCATTTT. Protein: CTSSRVEFGNQPQHF.

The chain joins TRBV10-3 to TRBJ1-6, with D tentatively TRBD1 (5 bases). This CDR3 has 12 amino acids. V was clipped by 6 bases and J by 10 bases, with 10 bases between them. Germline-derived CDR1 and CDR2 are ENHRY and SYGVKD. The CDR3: CAIRTVDSPLHF. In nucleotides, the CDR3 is TGTGCCATCAGGACAGTAGACTCACCCCTCCACTTT.

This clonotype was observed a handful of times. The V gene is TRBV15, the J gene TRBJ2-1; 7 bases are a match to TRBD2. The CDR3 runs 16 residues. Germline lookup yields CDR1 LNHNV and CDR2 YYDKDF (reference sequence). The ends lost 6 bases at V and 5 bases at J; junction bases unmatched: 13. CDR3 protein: CATRQTGLPQDNEQFF. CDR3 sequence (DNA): TGTGCCACCAGACAGACGGGACTACCCCAAGACAATGAGCAGTTCTTC.

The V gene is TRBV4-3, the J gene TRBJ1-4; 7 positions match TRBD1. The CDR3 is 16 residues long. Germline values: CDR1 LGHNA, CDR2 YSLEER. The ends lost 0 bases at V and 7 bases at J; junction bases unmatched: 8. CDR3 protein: CASSQDQGEGIEKLFF. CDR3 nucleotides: TGCGCCAGCAGCCAAGATCAGGGGGAAGGGATTGAAAAACTGTTTTTT.

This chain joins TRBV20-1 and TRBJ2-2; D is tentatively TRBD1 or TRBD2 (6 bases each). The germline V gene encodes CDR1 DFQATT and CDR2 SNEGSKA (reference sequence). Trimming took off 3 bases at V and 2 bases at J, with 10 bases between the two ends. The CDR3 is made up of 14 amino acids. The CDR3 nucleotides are TGCAGTGCTAGGGAGGGACATAACACCGGGGAGCTGTTTTTT. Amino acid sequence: CSAREGHNTGELFF.

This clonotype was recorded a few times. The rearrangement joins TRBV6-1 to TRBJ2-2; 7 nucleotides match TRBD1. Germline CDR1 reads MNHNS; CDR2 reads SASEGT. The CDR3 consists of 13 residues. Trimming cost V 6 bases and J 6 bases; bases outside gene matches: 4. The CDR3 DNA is TGTGCCAGCAGCTTCACAGGGGCCGGGGAGCTGTTTTTT. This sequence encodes CASSFTGAGELFF.

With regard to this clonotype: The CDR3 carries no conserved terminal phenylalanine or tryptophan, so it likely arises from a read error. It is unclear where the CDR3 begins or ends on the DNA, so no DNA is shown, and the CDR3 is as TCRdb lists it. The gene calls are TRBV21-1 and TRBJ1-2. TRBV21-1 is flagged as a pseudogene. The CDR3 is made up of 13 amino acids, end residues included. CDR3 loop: CASSRVARYGYTC.

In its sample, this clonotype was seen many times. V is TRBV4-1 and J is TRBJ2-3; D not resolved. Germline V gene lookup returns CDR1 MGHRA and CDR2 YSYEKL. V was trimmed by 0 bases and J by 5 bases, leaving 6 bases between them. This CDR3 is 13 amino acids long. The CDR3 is CASSQDNGDTQYF. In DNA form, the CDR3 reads TGCGCCAGCAGCCAAGATAACGGAGATACGCAGTATTTT.

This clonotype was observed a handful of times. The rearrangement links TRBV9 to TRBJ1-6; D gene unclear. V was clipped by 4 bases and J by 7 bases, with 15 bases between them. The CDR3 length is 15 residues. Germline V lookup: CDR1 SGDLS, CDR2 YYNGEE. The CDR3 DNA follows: TGTGCCAGCAGCCCAGAGGGAGGACGGAATTCACCCCTCCACTTT. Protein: CASSPEGGRNSPLHF.

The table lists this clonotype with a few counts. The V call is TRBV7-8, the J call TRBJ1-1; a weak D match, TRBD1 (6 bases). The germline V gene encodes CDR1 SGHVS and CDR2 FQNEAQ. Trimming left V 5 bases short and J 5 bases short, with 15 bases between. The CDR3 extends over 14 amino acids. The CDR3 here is CASSRREGDTEAFF. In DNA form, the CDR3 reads TGTGCCAGCAGCCGACGGGAGGGGGATACTGAAGCTTTCTTT.

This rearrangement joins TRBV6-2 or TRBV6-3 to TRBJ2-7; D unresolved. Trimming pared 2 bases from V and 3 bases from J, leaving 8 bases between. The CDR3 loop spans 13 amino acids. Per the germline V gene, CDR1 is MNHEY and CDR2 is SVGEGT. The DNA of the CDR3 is TGTGCCAGCAGTTACCCGGTGGTCTACGAGCAGTACTTC. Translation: CASSYPVVYEQYF.

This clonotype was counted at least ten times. CDR3 sequence reads: CASSSTATNEKLFF. As DNA, the CDR3 is TGTGCCAGCAGCTCGACAGCCACTAATGAAAAACTGTTTTTT. The rearrangement links TRBV5-6 to TRBJ1-4; possible D gene TRBD1, 5 bases. V lost 3 bases and J lost 2, with 8 bases in between. The CDR3 runs to 14 residues. Germline lookup yields CDR1 SGHDT and CDR2 YYEEEE.

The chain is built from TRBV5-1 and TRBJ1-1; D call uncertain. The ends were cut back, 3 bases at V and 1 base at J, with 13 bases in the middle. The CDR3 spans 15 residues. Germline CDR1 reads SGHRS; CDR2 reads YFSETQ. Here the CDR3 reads CASSWAGAKNTEAFF. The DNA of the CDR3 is TGCGCCAGCAGCTGGGCGGGAGCAAAGAACACTGAAGCTTTCTTT.

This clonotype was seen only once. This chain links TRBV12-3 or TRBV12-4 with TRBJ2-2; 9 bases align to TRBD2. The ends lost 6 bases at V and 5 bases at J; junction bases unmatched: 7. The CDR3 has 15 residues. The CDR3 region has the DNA TGTGCCAGCAGCCTACGGGGACTAGCAACCGGGGAGCTGTTTTTT. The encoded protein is CASSLRGLATGELFF.